In its sample, the clone carrying this T cell receptor beta chain was seen a few times. Its antigen is unidentified. The data were obtained in a study of post-analysis software for immune sequencing data. Broader study findings: TRBV segments more frequent in patients than in controls numbered about five and included TRBV5-6, TRBV5-1 and TRBV20-1. Strong co-clustering by F measure was evident for samples that had been prepared in the same batch.

Presence of unique molecular identifiers characterized the TCR beta cDNA libraries. TCRdb re-called the PCR reads with MiXCR, one entry per CDR3 protein. In the table there are 450,000 or so distinct CDR3 sequences, 40% to 55% of which are singletons. Trimming took 5 bases from V and 9 from J; bases not matched to a gene: 7. The CDR3 is 14 residues long. The germline V gene has CDR1 DFQATT and CDR2 SNEGSKA (reference sequence). Input material: blood. This sequence was found in a girl between 5 and 17 years old with multiple sclerosis. The J gene is TRBJ2-1, the V gene TRBV20-1, with 13 bases identical to TRBD2. CDR3 region: CSAARTSGSGEQFF. The CDR3 region has the DNA TGCAGTGCTGCCCGGACTAGCGGGAGTGGTGAGCAGTTCTTC.